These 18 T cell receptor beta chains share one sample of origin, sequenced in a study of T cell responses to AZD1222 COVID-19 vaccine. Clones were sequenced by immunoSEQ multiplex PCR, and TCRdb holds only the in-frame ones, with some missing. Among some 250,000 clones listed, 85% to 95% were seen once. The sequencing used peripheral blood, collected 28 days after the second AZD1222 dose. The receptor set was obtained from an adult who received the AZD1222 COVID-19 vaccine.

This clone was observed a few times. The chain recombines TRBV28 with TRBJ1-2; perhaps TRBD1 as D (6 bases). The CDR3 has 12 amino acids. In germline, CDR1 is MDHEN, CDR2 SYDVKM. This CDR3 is CGSGGRLYGYTF. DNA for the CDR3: TGTGGTTCGGGGGGCCGACTTTATGGCTACACCTTC.

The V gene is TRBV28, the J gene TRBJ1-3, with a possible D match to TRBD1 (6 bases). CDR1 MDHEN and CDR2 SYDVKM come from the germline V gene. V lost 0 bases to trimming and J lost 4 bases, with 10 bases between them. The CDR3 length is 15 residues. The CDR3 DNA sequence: TGTGCCAGCAGTTTATGGGGGGCGGAAGGAAACACCATATATTTT. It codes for CASSLWGAEGNTIYF. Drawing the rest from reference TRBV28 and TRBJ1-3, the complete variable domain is DVKVTQSSRYLVKRTGEKVFLECVQDMDHENMFWYRQDPGLGLRLIYFSYDVKMKEKGDIPEGYSVSREKKERFSLILESASTNQTSMYLCASSLWGAEGNTIYFGEGSWLTVV.

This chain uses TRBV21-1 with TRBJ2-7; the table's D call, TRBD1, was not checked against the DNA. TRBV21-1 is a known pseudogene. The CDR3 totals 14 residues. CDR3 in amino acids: CASSLRASGGRQYF. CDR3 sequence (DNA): TGTGCCAGCAGCCTCAGAGCGTCAGGGGGGAGGCAGTACTTC.

The CDR3 sequence is CASSADRLYGYTF. The CDR3 region has the DNA TGCGCCAGCAGCGCCGACAGGCTCTATGGCTACACCTTC. This chain connects TRBV5-1 to TRBJ1-2, with D maybe TRBD1 (6 bases). V lost 4 bases and J lost 4, with 11 bases in between. The CDR3 runs to 13 residues. CDR1 and CDR2 from the germline V gene are SGHRS and YFSETQ.

The CDR3 nucleotides are TGTGCCAGCAGCGTAGGGGAGGGGACGTCCACAGATACGCAGTATTTT. It specifies CASSVGEGTSTDTQYF. J is TRBJ2-3 and V is TRBV9; TRBD2 matches 7 bases. There are 16 residues in the CDR3. The germline V gene has CDR1 SGDLS and CDR2 YYNGEE. J gave up 2 bases and V 0 bases, and 6 bases lay outside the gene matches. Using reference TRBV9 and TRBJ2-3 for the parts outside the CDR3, the full variable domain is DSGVTQTPKHLITATGQRVTLRCSPRSGDLSVYWYQQSLDQGLQFLIQYYNGEERAKGNILERFSAQQFPDLHSELNLSSLELGDSALYFCASSVGEGTSTDTQYFGPGTRLTVL.

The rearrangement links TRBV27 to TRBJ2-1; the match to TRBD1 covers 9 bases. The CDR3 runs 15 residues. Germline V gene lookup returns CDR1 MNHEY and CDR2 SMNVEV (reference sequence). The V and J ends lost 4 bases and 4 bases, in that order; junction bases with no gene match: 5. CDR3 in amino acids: CASSYWGQGYNEQFF. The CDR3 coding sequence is TGTGCCAGCAGTTATTGGGGACAGGGATACAATGAGCAGTTCTTC.

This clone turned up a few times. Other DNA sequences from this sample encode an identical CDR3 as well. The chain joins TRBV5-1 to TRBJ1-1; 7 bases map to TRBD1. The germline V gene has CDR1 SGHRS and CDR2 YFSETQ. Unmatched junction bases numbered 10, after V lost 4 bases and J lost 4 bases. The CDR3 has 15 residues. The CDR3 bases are TGCGCCAGCAGCCCCCCCCGACAGGGAGGCACTGAAGCTTTCTTT. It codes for CASSPPRQGGTEAFF.

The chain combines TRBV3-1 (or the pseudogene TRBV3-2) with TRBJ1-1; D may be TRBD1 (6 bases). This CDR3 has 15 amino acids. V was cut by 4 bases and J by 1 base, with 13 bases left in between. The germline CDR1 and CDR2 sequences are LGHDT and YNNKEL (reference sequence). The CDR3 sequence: CASSPHRAENTEAFF. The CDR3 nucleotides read TGTGCCAGCAGCCCCCACAGGGCTGAGAACACTGAAGCTTTCTTT.

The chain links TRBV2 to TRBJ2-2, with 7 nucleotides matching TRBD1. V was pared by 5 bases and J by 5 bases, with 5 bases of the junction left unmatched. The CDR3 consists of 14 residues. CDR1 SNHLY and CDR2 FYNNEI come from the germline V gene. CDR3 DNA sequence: TGTGCCAGCAGTCCGGACAGGCATACCGGGGAGCTGTTTTTT. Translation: CASSPDRHTGELFF. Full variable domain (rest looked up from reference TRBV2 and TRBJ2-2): EPEVTQTPSHQVTQMGQEVILRCVPISNHLYFYWYRQILGQKVEFLVSFYNNEISEKSEIFDDQFSVERPDGSNFTLKIRSTKLEDSAMYFCASSPDRHTGELFFGEGSRLTVL.

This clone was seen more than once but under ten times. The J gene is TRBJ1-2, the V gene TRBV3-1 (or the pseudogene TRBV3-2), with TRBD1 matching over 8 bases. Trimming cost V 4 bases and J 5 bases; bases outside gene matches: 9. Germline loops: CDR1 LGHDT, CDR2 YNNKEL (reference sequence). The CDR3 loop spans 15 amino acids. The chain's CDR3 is CASSRTGSLGYGYTF. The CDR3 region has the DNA TGTGCCAGCAGCCGGACAGGGTCCCTTGGTTATGGCTACACCTTC.

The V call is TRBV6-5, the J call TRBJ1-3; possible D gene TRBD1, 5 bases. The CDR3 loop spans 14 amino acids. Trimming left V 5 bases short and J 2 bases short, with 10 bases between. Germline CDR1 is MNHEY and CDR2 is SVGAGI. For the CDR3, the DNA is TGTGCCAGCAGTACGGGACGTGCTGGAAACACCATATATTTT. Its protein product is CASSTGRAGNTIYF.

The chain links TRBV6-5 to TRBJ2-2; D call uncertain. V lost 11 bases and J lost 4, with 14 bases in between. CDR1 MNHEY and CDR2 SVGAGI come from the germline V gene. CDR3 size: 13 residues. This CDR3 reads CAAAVLLTGELFF. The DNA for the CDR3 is TGTGCCGCCGCGGTGCTCCTCACCGGGGAGCTGTTTTTT.

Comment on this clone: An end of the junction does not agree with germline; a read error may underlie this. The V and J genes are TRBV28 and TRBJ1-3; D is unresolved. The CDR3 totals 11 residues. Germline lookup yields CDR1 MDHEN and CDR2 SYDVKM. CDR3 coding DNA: TGTGCCAGCAGTTCCTCACCGCCCCAACATTTT. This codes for CASSSSPPQHF.

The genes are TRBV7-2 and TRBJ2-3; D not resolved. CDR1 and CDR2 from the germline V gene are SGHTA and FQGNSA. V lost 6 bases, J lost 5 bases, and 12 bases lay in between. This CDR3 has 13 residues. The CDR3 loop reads CASSLAPQDTQYF. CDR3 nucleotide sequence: TGTGCCAGCAGTCTCGCCCCCCAAGATACGCAGTATTTT.

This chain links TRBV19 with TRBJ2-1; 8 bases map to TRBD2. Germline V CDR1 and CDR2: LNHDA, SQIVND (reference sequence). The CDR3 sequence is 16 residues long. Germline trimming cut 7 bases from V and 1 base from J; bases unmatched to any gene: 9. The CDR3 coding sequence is TGTGCCAGTACTCCTCGGGCTAGCGGGTCCTACAATGAGCAGTTCTTC. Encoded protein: CASTPRASGSYNEQFF.

CDR3 region: CATSDGTGTNQPQHF. The CDR3 coding sequence is TGTGCCACCAGTGATGGGACGGGCACCAATCAGCCCCAGCATTTT. The V call is TRBV24-1, the J call TRBJ1-5; D might be TRBD1 (5 bases). Germline assignment: CDR1 KGHDR and CDR2 SFDVKD. The CDR3 has 15 residues. V lost 3 bases to trimming and J lost 3 bases, with 11 bases between them.

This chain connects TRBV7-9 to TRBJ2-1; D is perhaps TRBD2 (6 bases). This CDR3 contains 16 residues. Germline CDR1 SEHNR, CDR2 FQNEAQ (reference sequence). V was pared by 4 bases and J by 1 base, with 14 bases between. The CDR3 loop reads CASSSLGGASYNEQFF. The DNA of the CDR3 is TGTGCCAGCAGCTCTCTCGGCGGGGCGTCCTACAATGAGCAGTTCTTC.

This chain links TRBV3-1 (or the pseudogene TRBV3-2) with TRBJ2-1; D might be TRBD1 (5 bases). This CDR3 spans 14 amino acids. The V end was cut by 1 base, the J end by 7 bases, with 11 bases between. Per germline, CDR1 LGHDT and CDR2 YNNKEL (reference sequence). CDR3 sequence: CASSQGTAGNEQFF. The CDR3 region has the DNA TGTGCCAGCAGCCAAGGAACAGCAGGGAATGAGCAGTTCTTC.